The next 24 T cell receptor beta chains were all read from a single sample in a study of patients and donors after allogeneic stem cell transplantation. TCRdb analysed the RT-PCR reads with MiXCR anew, one entry per CDR3 protein. Among about 960,000 distinct CDR3 sequences listed, roughly 18% were seen once. What was sequenced was blood, either unsorted or a sorted T cell fraction (not recorded which). The receptor set was obtained from a human donor who was either an allogeneic HSCT recipient or a stem cell or donor lymphocyte infusion donor (not recorded which). It is not recorded whose cells these are; they may come from a transplant donor.

The chain combines TRBV6-5 with TRBJ1-1; no clear D gene. V was cut by 4 bases and J by 1 base, with 10 bases left in between. Germline V gives CDR1 MNHEY, CDR2 SVGAGI. The CDR3 contains 14 residues. The CDR3 loop reads CASSSSPRNTEAFF. DNA for the CDR3: TGTGCCAGCAGTTCGTCACCGAGGAACACTGAAGCTTTCTTT.

The chain links TRBV20-1 to TRBJ1-2; the D is unclear. The CDR3 covers 12 residues. The ends were cut back, 3 bases at V and 4 bases at J, with 9 bases in the middle. Germline V gives CDR1 DFQATT, CDR2 SNEGSKA (reference sequence). DNA for the CDR3: TGCAGTGCTAGTATCACGGGCTATGGCTACACCTTC. This encodes CSASITGYGYTF.

This clonotype was detected once. V and J are TRBV10-3 and TRBJ2-5; the D gene is possibly TRBD1 (6 bases). CDR1 ENHRY and CDR2 SYGVKD come from the germline V gene. The CDR3 runs 15 residues. V was clipped by 0 bases and J by 5 bases, with 13 bases between them. The CDR3 loop reads CAISESPRGTETQYF. The CDR3 nucleotides read TGTGCCATCAGTGAGTCACCCAGGGGAACGGAGACCCAGTACTTC.

The chain links TRBV29-1 to TRBJ2-1; the match to TRBD2 covers 10 bases. The CDR3 runs 14 residues. Losses at the gene ends were 4 bases for V and 6 bases for J; bases not matched to a gene: 6. From germline, CDR1 is SQVTM and CDR2 ANQGSEA. DNA for the CDR3: TGCAGCGTTGGTCGGACTAGCGGAACCAATGAGCAGTTCTTC. Its translation: CSVGRTSGTNEQFF.

The rearrangement links TRBV10-2 to TRBJ2-7, with a weak D call TRBD1 (6 bases). Per the germline V gene, CDR1 is WSHSY and CDR2 is SAAADI. Trimming stripped 6 bases from V and 2 bases from J, with 17 bases between. There are 15 residues in the CDR3. CDR3 residues: CASRPYRDTPYEQYF. The CDR3 coding sequence is TGCGCCAGCAGACCATACCGGGACACCCCCTACGAGCAGTACTTC.

The chain couples TRBV15 to TRBJ1-5; 8 positions agree with TRBD1. Germline CDR1 LNHNV, CDR2 YYDKDF (reference sequence). The CDR3 extends over 14 amino acids. The junction had 0 bases not matched to a gene; V was cut back by 1 base and J by 4 bases. The CDR3 region has the DNA TGTGCCACCAGCAGAGGGACAGGGAATCAGCCCCAGCATTTT. Amino acids: CATSRGTGNQPQHF.

The V and J genes are TRBV30 and TRBJ2-2; 7 nucleotides align to TRBD2. The CDR3 extends over 14 amino acids. CDR1 and CDR2 (germline): GTSNPN, SVGIG (reference sequence). V lost 0 bases and J lost 6; bases outside the gene matches: 4. CDR3 region: CAWSVWGGAGELFF. The CDR3 DNA is TGTGCCTGGAGTGTATGGGGGGGGGCCGGGGAGCTGTTTTTT.

The rearrangement links TRBV20-1 to TRBJ1-5, with a possible D match to TRBD1 (5 bases). Germline V gene lookup returns CDR1 DFQATT and CDR2 SNEGSKA (reference sequence). The ends were cut back, 5 bases at V and 0 bases at J, with 17 bases in the middle. The CDR3 runs 16 residues. The DNA for the CDR3 is TGCAGTGCTCCTCTGGGGCAGGCCGATAGCAATCAGCCCCAGCATTTT. Amino acids: CSAPLGQADSNQPQHF.

The chain carries TRBV5-6 and TRBJ2-5; D is undetermined. The V end lost 1 base, the J end lost 5 bases, and 9 bases lay between the germline ends. Germline CDR1 and CDR2: SGHDT and YYEEEE. The CDR3 has 13 amino acids. The CDR3: CASSLSQFETQYF. Here the CDR3 DNA reads TGTGCCAGCAGCTTGTCGCAGTTCGAGACCCAGTACTTC. Full variable domain (rest looked up from reference TRBV5-6 and TRBJ2-5): DAGVTQSPTHLIKTRGQQVTLRCSPKSGHDTVSWYQQALGQGPQFIFQYYEEEERQRGNFPDRFSGHQFPNYSSELNVNALLLGDSALYLCASSLSQFETQYFGPGTRLLVL.

This chain connects TRBV12-3 or TRBV12-4 to TRBJ2-2; 7 bases line up with TRBD1. V gave up 5 bases and J gave up 6 bases; unmatched junction bases: 12. This CDR3 comprises 16 residues. In DNA, the CDR3 is TGTGCCAGCAGTACCAACGGACAGGTTCTCCCCGGGGAGCTGTTTTTT. It is translated as CASSTNGQVLPGELFF.

This clonotype has more than one count but fewer than ten. The J gene is TRBJ1-5, the V gene TRBV20-1; D remains ambiguous. Trimming pared 3 bases from V and 2 bases from J, leaving 11 bases between. The germline V gene encodes CDR1 DFQATT and CDR2 SNEGSKA (reference sequence). The CDR3 loop spans 14 amino acids. In DNA, the CDR3 is TGCAGTGCTAGGGGCGGGGTTGGCAATCAGCCCCAGCATTTT. As protein: CSARGGVGNQPQHF.

This clonotype appeared a few times. The V gene is TRBV12-3 or TRBV12-4, the J gene TRBJ1-1; 7 bases align to TRBD1. Losses at the gene ends were 5 bases for V and 1 base for J; bases not matched to a gene: 4. This CDR3 spans 14 amino acids. The CDR3 nucleotides read TGTGCCAGCAGTGAGAGGGACAGGAACACTGAAGCTTTCTTT. The encoded protein is CASSERDRNTEAFF.

This clonotype was detected a few times. This chain links TRBV4-3 with TRBJ2-3, with 10 bases that match TRBD2. V gave up 0 bases and J gave up 8 bases; unmatched junction bases: 11. The CDR3 totals 17 residues. Germline CDR1 LGHNA, CDR2 YSLEER. CDR3 sequence: CASSQEGGAGGLSTQYF. The CDR3 region has the DNA TGCGCCAGCAGCCAAGAGGGTGGAGCGGGGGGGCTGAGTACGCAGTATTTT.

The chain is built from TRBV4-2 and TRBJ2-3; either TRBD1 or TRBD2 may fit D (6 bases each). The CDR3 covers 15 residues. Germline V gene sequence: CDR1 LGHNA, CDR2 YNFKEQ. V lost 3 bases, J lost 8 bases, and 18 bases lay in between. CDR3 coding DNA: TGTGCCAGCAGCCAGATACGGGGGCCCGGAGGTACGCAGTATTTT. Protein sequence: CASSQIRGPGGTQYF.

This clonotype came up a few times. This chain connects TRBV5-1 to TRBJ2-7; TRBD1 agrees at 8 bases. Germline CDR1 SGHRS, CDR2 YFSETQ. With 4 bases clipped from V and 4 bases from J, the junction kept 7 bases outside the gene matches. The CDR3 totals 14 residues. CDR3 sequence reads: CASSPRTGWYEQYF. For the CDR3, the DNA is TGCGCCAGCAGCCCGAGGACAGGGTGGTACGAGCAGTACTTC.

The chain uses TRBV29-1 and TRBJ1-2; the match to TRBD1 covers 7 bases. The junction had 8 bases not matched to a gene; V was cut back by 3 bases and J by 4 bases. The V gene's germline CDR1 is SQVTM and CDR2 ANQGSEA. The length of the CDR3 is 14 residues. CDR3: CSVDRQGNSYGYTF. CDR3 coding DNA: TGCAGCGTTGACCGACAGGGAAATAGCTATGGCTACACCTTC.

The chain recombines TRBV9 with TRBJ2-2, with 7 positions matching TRBD1. The V segment lost 7 bases and the J segment 7 bases; nucleotides outside the gene matches: 7. Germline values: CDR1 SGDLS, CDR2 YYNGEE. The CDR3 consists of 13 residues. This chain's CDR3 is CASQGTVGGELFF. CDR3 bases: TGTGCCAGCCAAGGGACAGTCGGCGGGGAGCTGTTTTTT.

The CDR3 reads CASFRWGHQFSGNTIYF. CDR3 bases: TGTGCCAGCTTCCGATGGGGCCATCAATTCTCTGGAAACACCATATATTTT. The chain couples TRBV2 to TRBJ1-3, with a possible D match to TRBD1 (5 bases). The CDR3 has 17 residues. Per germline, CDR1 SNHLY and CDR2 FYNNEI. Trimming took 8 bases from V and 0 from J, leaving 20 bases between them.

The chain is built from TRBV6-2 or TRBV6-3 and TRBJ2-7, with 7 bases lining up with TRBD1. V was pared by 7 bases and J by 2 bases, with 14 bases of the junction left unmatched. This CDR3 has 16 residues. CDR1 and CDR2 (germline): MNHEY, SVGEGT. As DNA, the CDR3 is TGTGCCAGCACCACGGACAGGTTCACCCCCACCTACGAGCAGTACTTC. Amino acids: CASTTDRFTPTYEQYF.

The chain couples TRBV6-6 to TRBJ2-3; tentative D call: TRBD2 (6 bases). The CDR3 totals 13 residues. Germline V CDR1 and CDR2: MNHNY, SVGAGI (reference sequence). Trimming shortened V by 6 bases and J by 6 bases, and 13 bases separated the two germline ends. CDR3 loop: CASRWPGADTQYF. DNA for the CDR3: TGTGCCAGCAGGTGGCCGGGAGCGGATACGCAGTATTTT.

This chain uses TRBV28 with TRBJ2-7, with D possibly TRBD2 on 5 matching bases. This CDR3 is 14 amino acids long. The V end was cut by 1 base, the J end by 5 bases, with 12 bases between. Germline assignment: CDR1 MDHEN and CDR2 SYDVKM. The CDR3 reads CASSLSPPGNEQYF. CDR3 nucleotides: TGTGCCAGCAGTTTATCCCCTCCGGGGAACGAGCAGTACTTC.

This clonotype occurred a few times. The rearrangement joins TRBV6-5 to TRBJ1-1; 8 bases line up with TRBD1. Trimming removed 0 bases from V and 4 bases from J; junction bases left unmatched: 10. The CDR3 totals 17 residues. Germline V lookup: CDR1 MNHEY, CDR2 SVGAGI. Here the CDR3 reads CASSYSTGEGATTEAFF. In nucleotides, the CDR3 is TGTGCCAGCAGTTACTCGACAGGGGAGGGGGCGACCACTGAAGCTTTCTTT.

This clonotype was counted only a few times. The chain has TRBV12-3 or TRBV12-4 and TRBJ1-4, with D possibly TRBD1 on 6 matching bases. Trimming stripped 7 bases from V and 6 bases from J, with 18 bases between. This CDR3 spans 15 amino acids. The CDR3 DNA reads as TGTGCCAGCACCCTAGGAGGGGGGCGCGATGAAAAACTGTTTTTT. Encoded protein: CASTLGGGRDEKLFF.

This clonotype was picked up a small number of times. The chain employs TRBV5-1 and TRBJ2-7; 7 nucleotides agree with TRBD2. The CDR3 length is 16 residues. Per germline, CDR1 SGHRS and CDR2 YFSETQ. The junction had 8 bases not matched to a gene; V was cut back by 0 bases and J by 2 bases. In DNA form, the CDR3 reads TGCGCCAGCAGCTTGGCCTTTGCGGGAGTCGCCTACGAGCAGTACTTC. Translation: CASSLAFAGVAYEQYF.